This passage covers 12 T cell receptor beta chains from one sample sequenced in a study of T cell changes during pregnancy in multiple sclerosis. The protocol was immunoSEQ multiplex PCR, while the TCRdb copy is restricted to in-frame clones and leaves out a portion. The sample yields over 30,000 clones, roughly 91% seen once. The sequences come from CD8+ T cells from peripheral blood mononuclear cells, collected in the second trimester of pregnancy. The receptors derive from a female donor in good health, enrolled as a control in a pregnancy study.

The chain uses TRBV4-3 and TRBJ2-3; 12 bases align to TRBD2. This CDR3 is 16 amino acids long. CDR1 is LGHNA and CDR2 is YSLEER in the germline V gene. Trimming cost V 3 bases and J 4 bases; bases outside gene matches: 5. The CDR3, as DNA: TGCGCCAGCAGCCAGGAACTAGCGGGGGGCGCAGATACGCAGTATTTT. Its protein is CASSQELAGGADTQYF.

The chain joins TRBV6-5 to TRBJ1-2; D is perhaps TRBD1 (6 bases). The V end was cut by 5 bases, the J end by 4 bases, with 8 bases between. The germline V gene encodes CDR1 MNHEY and CDR2 SVGAGI. The CDR3 loop spans 12 amino acids. CDR3: CASSKGGYGYTF. In nucleotides, the CDR3 is TGTGCCAGCAGTAAAGGGGGCTATGGCTACACCTTC.

This chain links TRBV27 with TRBJ2-1, with D perhaps matching TRBD1 (5 bases). The CDR3 consists of 13 residues. In germline, CDR1 is MNHEY, CDR2 SMNVEV (reference sequence). V dropped 5 bases and J dropped 6 bases, with 11 bases sitting between them. CDR3 sequence reads: CASSHRGSNEQFF. The CDR3 region has the DNA TGTGCCAGCAGTCATAGGGGTTCCAATGAGCAGTTCTTC.

J is TRBJ2-5 and V is TRBV30; D is possibly TRBD2 (5 bases). V was trimmed by 2 bases and J by 5 bases, leaving 21 bases between them. There are 16 residues in the CDR3. Germline assignment: CDR1 GTSNPN and CDR2 SVGIG (reference sequence). This chain's CDR3 is CAWSPAGNQVVETQYF. The CDR3 coding sequence is TGTGCCTGGAGTCCCGCGGGTAATCAGGTCGTGGAGACCCAGTACTTC.

J is TRBJ2-1 and V is TRBV4-2, with D perhaps TRBD1 (6 bases). The V and J ends lost 2 bases and 7 bases respectively, with 12 bases between them. Germline CDR1 and CDR2: LGHNA and YNFKEQ. The CDR3 consists of 14 residues. The CDR3 is CASSQPTGLNEQFF. For the CDR3, the DNA is TGTGCCAGCAGCCAACCAACAGGGTTGAATGAGCAGTTCTTC.

The rearrangement uses TRBV11-2 and TRBJ1-2; 8 nucleotides align to TRBD1. This CDR3 contains 14 residues. CDR1 and CDR2 (germline): SGHAT, FQNNGV. V was pared by 5 bases and J by 5 bases, with 7 bases of the junction left unmatched. CDR3 coding DNA: TGTGCCAGCAGCGGCGGGGACAGGCCTTATGGCTACACCTTC. Protein sequence: CASSGGDRPYGYTF.

This rearrangement joins TRBV7-3 to TRBJ2-5, with 9 bases identical to TRBD2. The CDR3 extends over 16 amino acids. With V trimmed by 5 bases and J by 3 bases, 10 bases remained unmatched. Germline assignment: CDR1 SGHTA and CDR2 FQGTGA. The DNA of the CDR3 is TGTGCCAGCAGCGACAGGGCGGGGGGGCTAAAAGAGACCCAGTACTTC. Its protein product is CASSDRAGGLKETQYF.

This chain joins TRBV5-6 and TRBJ2-7; maybe TRBD1 (5 bases). CDR1 is SGHDT and CDR2 is YYEEEE in the germline V gene. V was shortened by 2 bases and J by 3 bases, with 12 bases between the two germline ends. CDR3 length equals 14 residues. CDR3: CASSFSGRVYEQYF. Here the CDR3 DNA reads TGTGCCAGCAGCTTTTCCGGCAGGGTCTACGAGCAGTACTTC.

The DNA for the CDR3 is TGTGCCAGCAGTTTAAGTAGCGGTGTGGGCCCCTACAATGAGCAGTTCTTC. It specifies CASSLSSGVGPYNEQFF. The V call is TRBV27, the J call TRBJ2-1; D perhaps matches TRBD2 (6 bases). The CDR3 covers 17 residues. Germline V gene data show CDR1 as MNHEY and CDR2 as SMNVEV (reference sequence). The V end was cut by 2 bases, the J end by 2 bases, with 16 bases between.

This chain links TRBV5-1 with TRBJ1-1; 7 nucleotides align to TRBD1. Losses at the gene ends were 4 bases for V and 4 bases for J; bases not matched to a gene: 7. The CDR3 sequence is 14 residues long. Germline CDR1 reads SGHRS; CDR2 reads YFSETQ. The CDR3 loop is CASSMDRRGTEAFF. DNA for the CDR3: TGCGCCAGCAGCATGGACAGGCGGGGCACTGAAGCTTTCTTT.

The chain is built from TRBV9 and TRBJ1-1; 9 bases map to TRBD1. Germline lookup yields CDR1 SGDLS and CDR2 YYNGEE. V gave up 3 bases and J gave up 6 bases; unmatched junction bases: 6. The CDR3 consists of 14 residues. The chain's CDR3 is CASSDRDRVPEAFF. The CDR3 DNA sequence: TGTGCCAGCAGCGACCGGGACAGGGTCCCTGAAGCTTTCTTT.

The V gene is TRBV12-1, the J gene TRBJ1-5; TRBD1, the D gene given by the table, was not confirmed from the DNA. TRBV12-1 is given as a pseudogene. The CDR3 covers 15 residues. In DNA form, the CDR3 reads TGTGCCAGCATCCCCCGCCGGGACAGGGGGCAGCCCCAGCATTTT. Protein sequence: CASIPRRDRGQPQHF.